Listed below are T cell receptor beta chains from one sample, sequenced in a study of T cell repertoires in ileal Crohn's disease. Measured with immunoSEQ multiplex PCR; TCRdb has only the in-frame clones, and not every one. Of around 8,600 clones in the sample, 70% to 80% were seen once. The specimen was ileal tissue. The receptor source for this set is an adult with Crohn's disease. CDR3s include the opening cysteine and the closing phenylalanine or tryptophan. The D gene is left open where the match is weak. A row's size may be missing; if present it is once, few, many or a size class.

TRBV6-1	-	-	TRBJ2-7	CASSDFYVEFYEQYF	TGTGCCAGCAGTGATTTTTATGTTGAGTTCTACGAGCAGTACTTC
TRBV6-4	-	-	TRBJ2-1	CASSDSKGGYNEQFF	TGTGCCAGCAGTGACTCGAAAGGGGGTTACAATGAGCAGTTCTTC
TRBV18	-	-	TRBJ1-1	CASSPRGNTEAFF	TGTGCCAGCTCACCCCGGGGGAACACTGAAGCTTTCTTT
TRBV18	-	few	TRBJ2-5	CASSPTRETQYF	TGTGCCAGCTCGCCGACGAGGGAGACCCAGTACTTC
TRBV9	TRBD1	-	TRBJ1-2	CASSMGTGGDSVTF	TGTGCCAGCAGCATGGGGACAGGGGGCGACTCTGTCACCTTC
TRBV2	-	-	TRBJ2-7	CASSGTPYEQYF	TGTGCCAGCAGTGGGACTCCCTACGAGCAGTACTTC
TRBV6-4	TRBD1	-	TRBJ1-2	CASSAQGASVNGYTF	TGTGCCAGCAGCGCACAGGGGGCAAGTGTGAATGGCTACACCTTC
TRBV7-2	-	-	TRBJ1-1	CASSLEVRATIF	TGTGCCAGCAGCTTAGAGGTTCGTGCAACTATCTTT
TRBV9	TRBD2	large	TRBJ2-1	CASSVYSGGARNEQFF	TGTGCCAGCAGCGTCTATAGCGGGGGGGCTCGGAATGAGCAGTTCTTC
TRBV9	TRBD1	-	TRBJ2-1	CASSVEGTDYNEQFF	TGTGCCAGCAGCGTAGAAGGGACAGACTACAATGAGCAGTTCTTC
TRBV30	-	-	TRBJ1-2	CAWSGLGREGYTF	TGTGCCTGGAGTGGCCTCGGGAGGGAGGGCTACACCTTC
TRBV4-1	-	-	TRBJ2-7	CASSQDIADHFAYEQYF	TGCGCCAGCAGCCAAGACATAGCGGACCACTTCGCCTACGAGCAGTACTTC
TRBV5-1	-	-	TRBJ2-3	CASSLGAGTSTDTQYF	TGCGCCAGCAGCTTAGGCGCGGGTACTAGCACAGATACGCAGTATTTT
TRBV9	TRBD1	-	TRBJ1-2	CASSVRTGGYGYTF	TGTGCCAGCAGCGTAAGAACAGGGGGTTATGGCTACACCTTC
TRBV27	-	-	TRBJ2-7	CASRSRHYSYEQYF	TGTGCCAGCAGATCGCGCCATTACTCCTACGAGCAGTACTTC
TRBV4-1	-	-	TRBJ1-5	CASSQESGVGSQHF	TGCGCCAGCAGCCAAGAATCGGGGGTCGGTAGTCAGCATTTT
TRBV5-1	TRBD1	-	TRBJ2-5	CASSSGQIALQETQYF	TGCGCCAGCAGCTCGGGACAGATAGCTTTACAAGAGACCCAGTACTTC
TRBV4-1	-	-	TRBJ1-2	CASSPGSGPGYTF	TGCGCCAGCAGCCCCGGGAGCGGCCCTGGCTACACCTTC
TRBV11-2	TRBD2	-	TRBJ2-1	CASSLQAGGRNEQFF	TGTGCCAGCAGCCTTCAAGCGGGAGGGAGAAATGAGCAGTTCTTC
TRBV6-1	-	-	TRBJ2-7	CASSWESSYEQYF	TGTGCCAGCAGTTGGGAGAGCTCCTACGAGCAGTACTTC
TRBV2	-	-	TRBJ1-2	CASSGQPNYGYTF	TGTGCCAGCAGTGGACAGCCTAACTATGGCTACACCTTC
TRBV9	-	-	TRBJ1-1	CASSVASDLQVAEAFF	TGTGCCAGCAGCGTAGCTAGCGACCTCCAAGTGGCTGAAGCTTTCTTT
TRBV10-1	-	few	TRBJ2-3	CASSDPGGPSTDTQYF	TGCGCCAGCAGTGACCCCGGGGGGCCCTCCACAGATACGCAGTATTTT
TRBV9	TRBD2	-	TRBJ2-3	CASSQAGTSITDTQYF	TGTGCCAGCAGCCAGGCCGGGACTAGCATCACAGATACGCAGTATTTT
TRBV6-6	TRBD2	once	TRBJ2-7	CASSQGSGGASEQYF	TGTGCCAGCAGTCAAGGTAGCGGGGGAGCGAGCGAGCAGTACTTC
TRBV29-1	-	once	TRBJ2-1	CSGDGQPPKGQFF	TGCAGCGGGGACGGACAGCCCCCTAAGGGGCAGTTCTTC
TRBV6-6	-	-	TRBJ1-1	CASRNGGITEAFF	TGTGCCAGCAGAAATGGAGGTATAACTGAAGCTTTCTTT
TRBV5-1	-	few	TRBJ2-5	CASSVTTGTTTRQTQYF	TGCGCCAGCAGCGTAACTACAGGGACAACGACGAGGCAGACCCAGTACTTC
TRBV30	-	once	TRBJ1-1	CAWSVSYGGNEAFF	TGTGCCTGGAGTGTTTCGTATGGGGGCAATGAAGCTTTCTTT
TRBV11-2	TRBD1	-	TRBJ2-1	CASSLVGTGINEQFF	TGTGCCAGCAGCCTAGTTGGGACAGGGATCAATGAGCAGTTCTTC
TRBV2	TRBD1	-	TRBJ1-5	CASKTGTGYSNQPQHF	TGTGCCAGCAAGACCGGGACAGGCTATAGCAATCAGCCCCAGCATTTT
TRBV7-3	TRBD1	few	TRBJ2-5	CASSLGPARGHETQYF	TGTGCCAGCAGCTTAGGCCCCGCCAGGGGGCACGAGACCCAGTACTTC
TRBV11-2	-	-	TRBJ2-2	CASSLDLARANTGELFF	TGTGCCAGCAGCTTAGATCTCGCCAGGGCGAACACCGGGGAGCTGTTTTTT
TRBV30	-	-	TRBJ2-1	CAWMPGLIQFF	TGTGCCTGGATGCCGGGGTTGATCCAGTTCTTC
TRBV6-1	TRBD2	-	TRBJ2-1	CASSPEGLVRGRFF	TGTGCCAGCAGTCCCGAGGGACTAGTTCGGGGTAGGTTCTTC
TRBV10-3	-	-	TRBJ2-5	CAISAGVQETQYF	TGTGCCATCAGTGCGGGGGTTCAAGAGACCCAGTACTTC
TRBV30	-	-	TRBJ1-4	CAWSIWTDSEKLFF	TGTGCCTGGAGTATCTGGACAGATTCCGAAAAACTGTTTTTT
TRBV7-2	-	-	TRBJ1-2	CASSLPGRGRGYGYTF	TGTGCCAGCAGCCTCCCCGGGCGAGGCAGGGGCTATGGCTACACCTTC
TRBV4-1	-	-	TRBJ1-2	CASSQDLGGFPRGYTF	TGCGCCAGCAGCCAAGATCTTGGCGGGTTCCCTCGGGGCTACACCTTC
TRBV5-1	TRBD1	once	TRBJ1-1	CASTSTQGANTEAFF	TGCGCCAGCACCTCAACTCAGGGGGCAAACACTGAAGCTTTCTTT
TRBV6-6	TRBD1	-	TRBJ2-7	CASSYAGQDSYEQYF	TGTGCCAGCAGTTACGCTGGACAGGATTCCTACGAGCAGTACTTC
TRBV7-9	TRBD1	-	TRBJ2-7	CASSPRDRGIYEQYF	TGTGCCAGCAGCCCCCGGGACAGGGGGATCTACGAGCAGTACTTC
TRBV6-4	-	-	TRBJ1-5	CASSDSPGQPQHF	TGTGCCAGCAGTGACTCCCCGGGTCAGCCCCAGCATTTT
TRBV6-4	TRBD2	-	TRBJ2-1	CASSGTSGGNEQFF	TGTGCCAGCAGTGGGACTAGCGGGGGGAATGAGCAGTTCTTC